These T cell receptor beta chains were read from a single sample in a study of beta chain features in type 1 diabetes. Clones were read by immunoSEQ multiplex PCR, and TCRdb kept only the in-frame ones, dropping some. The top ten clones hold over 0.04% of a sample with fewer than 550,000 clones, more than 9.5% of them seen once. Sequenced input: naive CD4+ T cells from blood. All receptors derive from a young woman in good health. Each CDR3 is given with its conserved first and last residue.

v_call,cdr3_aa
TRBV10-3,CASRDIPNTGELFF
TRBV28,CASSPRRAKKRGTQYF
TRBV29-1,CSVEVAAGVRETQYF
TRBV9,CASQSLRGGYGYTF
TRBV5-1,CASSFYLREETQYF
TRBV7-2,CASSLRDRGYYGYTF
TRBV4-2,CASSQAGQGAGNQPQHF
TRBV12-5,CASGFQGTDTQYF
TRBV29-1,CSVERGGLETQYF
TRBV9,CASSTSAGVRQETQYF
TRBV9,CASSFLSGSSTGELFF
TRBV4-3,CASSQVKATKGLFF
TRBV13,CASSTRTGHYEQYF
TRBV6-5,CASSYSANYGYTF
TRBV28,CASSFSYRGSNQPQHF
TRBV7-9,CASSTPVGRDYNEQFF
TRBV7-3,CASSFTGQDNEQFF
TRBV9,CASSVDGQGNQPQHF
TRBV6-5,CASTSRRGSQETQYF
TRBV15,CATSREVTNEKLFF
TRBV15,CATKVRAGAYEQYF
TRBV28,CASSPLTSGGLNEQFF
TRBV7-7,CASSRLAGSYEQYF
TRBV25-1,CASRTHFAEAFF